Below are 3 T cell receptor beta chains sequenced from a single sample in a study of CD8 T cells in ankylosing spondylitis. TCRdb recomputed calls from the 5' RACE reads with MiXCR, one row per CDR3 protein. The data contain some 200,000 distinct CDR3 sequences, 9.5% to 15% of them singletons. The sample taken for sequencing was blood, either unsorted or a sorted T cell fraction (not recorded which). Receptors were obtained from a male donor with ankylosing spondylitis or in good health (not recorded which).

This clonotype appeared a few times. V usage is TRBV2 and J usage is TRBJ2-5; 12 bases align to TRBD1. After removal of 7 bases from V and 4 bases from J, the junction contained 10 bases not matched to a gene. The V gene's germline CDR1 is SNHLY and CDR2 FYNNEI. The CDR3 spans 16 residues. The CDR3 here is CASIWDRGHFRETQYF. The CDR3 nucleotides are TGTGCCAGCATCTGGGACAGGGGGCACTTCCGAGAGACCCAGTACTTC. Complete variable domain (other parts from reference TRBV2 and TRBJ2-5): EPEVTQTPSHQVTQMGQEVILRCVPISNHLYFYWYRQILGQKVEFLVSFYNNEISEKSEIFDDQFSVERPDGSNFTLKIRSTKLEDSAMYFCASIWDRGHFRETQYFGPGTRLLVL.

The chain is built from TRBV19 and TRBJ2-1; a possible D gene is TRBD2 (6 bases). The V gene lost 5 bases and the J gene lost 4 bases, with 21 bases spanning the gap. The CDR3 runs to 17 residues. Germline V gives CDR1 LNHDA, CDR2 SQIVND (reference sequence). The CDR3 here is CASSARLSGEVYNEQFF. The CDR3 DNA is TGTGCCAGTAGTGCCCGCCTGTCGGGGGAGGTATACAATGAGCAGTTCTTC.

Ten or more counts support this clonotype. The V call is TRBV29-1, the J call TRBJ2-7; possible D gene TRBD1, 5 bases. The CDR3 is 17 residues long. The germline V gene encodes CDR1 SQVTM and CDR2 ANQGSEA. Trimming took 4 bases from V and 2 from J, leaving 24 bases between them. In DNA, the CDR3 is TGCAGCGTTGTCTGTCGCAGGGAAGGTAGGTTCGCCTACGAGCAGTACTTC. It yields the protein CSVVCRREGRFAYEQYF.